This TCR beta chain was identified in a study of shared clonotypes between healthy human individuals. Turning to the study itself: A few men and a couple of women, aged 18 to 49, were donors.

This CDR3 has 16 amino acids. Germline V gives CDR1 SGHAT, CDR2 FQDESV (reference sequence). The V end was cut by 3 bases, the J end by 0 bases, with 12 bases between. Using immunoSEQ multiplex PCR, the repertoire was profiled, and TCRdb retains in-frame clones only, with some absent. Counted here are 2 million to 2.5 million clones, about 93% occurring once; the ten biggest clones make up 1.5% to 2%. Naive CD8 cells lacked CD45RO and underwent positive selection for CCR7, leaving out terminally differentiated effector memory CD45RA+ cells. The genes are TRBV11-1 and TRBJ2-1; D not certain. The receptor comes from a man aged 18 to 29 in good health. Some clones in this sample may be carry-over from other donors' samples. The sequenced material came from naive CD8+ T cells from PBMCs. This CDR3 is CASSFTHSLSYNEQFF. In DNA form, the CDR3 reads TGTGCCAGCAGCTTCACTCACTCCCTCTCCTACAATGAGCAGTTCTTC.